These T cell receptor beta chains were read from a single sample in a study of cytotoxic CD8 clonotypes in ibrutinib-treated CLL. Profiling relied on immunoSEQ multiplex PCR, and the TCRdb table lists in-frame clones only, not all of them. This table has 150,000 or so clones, 70% to 85% appearing once. The sequenced sample was PBMCs, obtained after 12 months of ibrutinib treatment. The receptors stem from a human donor with chronic lymphocytic leukemia. The conserved cysteine and the conserved F or W are not part of the CDR3 here. Clone size, where shown, is once, few, many, or a class for clones that have expanded.

abundance: .
j_gene: TRBJ2-1
v_gene: TRBV5-1
CDR3aa: ASSSGVLRGGFDEQF

abundance: .
j_gene: TRBJ2-7
v_gene: TRBV4-1
CDR3aa: ASSQEREAFSYEQY

abundance: .
j_gene: TRBJ2-3
v_gene: TRBV27
CDR3aa: ASSFPTATDTQY

abundance: .
j_gene: TRBJ1-1
v_gene: TRBV6-1
CDR3aa: ASSPLKVAAF

abundance: .
j_gene: TRBJ2-1
v_gene: TRBV27
CDR3aa: ASSLVSGNEQF

abundance: .
j_gene: TRBJ2-5
v_gene: TRBV28
CDR3aa: ASTTAQETQY

abundance: once
j_gene: TRBJ2-2
v_gene: TRBV5-1
CDR3aa: ASSFSDRSTGELF

abundance: .
j_gene: TRBJ2-5
v_gene: TRBV7-9
CDR3aa: ASSEGWETQY

abundance: .
j_gene: TRBJ2-3
v_gene: TRBV6-5
CDR3aa: ASIASGAKGGTQY

abundance: .
j_gene: TRBJ2-5
v_gene: TRBV6-9
CDR3aa: ASSAGTGGLETQY

abundance: once
j_gene: TRBJ1-4
v_gene: TRBV5-1
CDR3aa: ASSSRGNEKLF

abundance: .
j_gene: TRBJ2-7
v_gene: TRBV5-4
CDR3aa: ASSLLGGDWNEQY

abundance: .
j_gene: TRBJ2-3
v_gene: TRBV15
CDR3aa: ATSRGFTDTQY

abundance: .
j_gene: TRBJ2-5
v_gene: TRBV18
CDR3aa: ASSPGNRADTQY

abundance: .
j_gene: TRBJ2-5
v_gene: TRBV4-1
CDR3aa: ASSQDRQVEYQETQY

abundance: .
j_gene: TRBJ2-1
v_gene: TRBV7-2
CDR3aa: ASSLGSGVNEQF

abundance: .
j_gene: TRBJ2-5
v_gene: TRBV6-5
CDR3aa: ASSYGREGWETQY

abundance: .
j_gene: TRBJ1-3
v_gene: TRBV9
CDR3aa: ASSLPVGSGNTIY

abundance: .
j_gene: TRBJ1-2
v_gene: TRBV30
CDR3aa: AWNLRTGHGYT

abundance: .
j_gene: TRBJ2-1
v_gene: TRBV29-1
CDR3aa: SVVGTAYNEQF

abundance: .
j_gene: TRBJ2-1
v_gene: TRBV6-1
CDR3aa: ASSVSYNEQF

abundance: .
j_gene: TRBJ2-7
v_gene: TRBV7-9
CDR3aa: ASSNTYEQY

abundance: .
j_gene: TRBJ2-3
v_gene: TRBV5-1
CDR3aa: ASSSTGDRTDTQY

abundance: .
j_gene: TRBJ1-1
v_gene: TRBV11-1
CDR3aa: ASSFSAGRTNTEAF

abundance: .
j_gene: TRBJ1-5
v_gene: TRBV28
CDR3aa: ASRSSQGSWGNQPQH

abundance: .
j_gene: TRBJ2-1
v_gene: TRBV28
CDR3aa: ASSCAGTACHEQF

abundance: .
j_gene: TRBJ2-1
v_gene: TRBV4-1
CDR3aa: ASSLTRSSYNEQF

abundance: .
j_gene: TRBJ2-6
v_gene: TRBV23-1
CDR3aa: ASNFRDSGANVLT

abundance: .
j_gene: TRBJ2-1
v_gene: TRBV4-3
CDR3aa: ASSQDLLAEGNEQF

abundance: many
j_gene: TRBJ2-1
v_gene: TRBV28
CDR3aa: ASRRQDRYNEQF

abundance: .
j_gene: TRBJ1-5
v_gene: TRBV19
CDR3aa: ASSIAGVSSQPQH

abundance: .
j_gene: TRBJ1-1
v_gene: TRBV25-1
CDR3aa: ASSDRTYTEAF

abundance: .
j_gene: TRBJ2-3
v_gene: TRBV27
CDR3aa: ASSLWTGTNTDTQY

abundance: .
j_gene: TRBJ2-7
v_gene: TRBV5-1
CDR3aa: ASSFVRESEQY

abundance: .
j_gene: TRBJ2-3
v_gene: TRBV4-2
CDR3aa: ASSPGIGGGTDTQY

abundance: few
j_gene: TRBJ1-1
v_gene: TRBV6-5
CDR3aa: ASRPGQGYTEAF

abundance: .
j_gene: TRBJ2-3
v_gene: TRBV18
CDR3aa: ASSRPYGGTSTDTQY

abundance: .
j_gene: TRBJ2-1
v_gene: TRBV2
CDR3aa: ASRGPTGEMAGVNEQF

abundance: .
j_gene: TRBJ2-3
v_gene: TRBV11-2
CDR3aa: ASSLRSGPDTQY

abundance: few
j_gene: TRBJ2-5
v_gene: TRBV29-1
CDR3aa: SVVPGPETQY

abundance: .
j_gene: TRBJ1-5
v_gene: TRBV6-1
CDR3aa: ASRVRGQGAQH

abundance: .
j_gene: TRBJ1-1
v_gene: TRBV27
CDR3aa: ASSFDGNTEAF

abundance: .
j_gene: TRBJ1-2
v_gene: TRBV6-4
CDR3aa: ASSVRQDANYGYT

abundance: .
j_gene: TRBJ2-3
v_gene: TRBV9
CDR3aa: ASSVSGRTTDTQY

abundance: .
j_gene: TRBJ2-7
v_gene: TRBV6-5
CDR3aa: ASSQQGTAYEQY

abundance: .
j_gene: TRBJ2-3
v_gene: TRBV29-1
CDR3aa: SGLGRSSSTDTQY

abundance: once
j_gene: TRBJ2-3
v_gene: TRBV6-5
CDR3aa: ASARAGGTDTQY

abundance: .
j_gene: TRBJ2-7
v_gene: TRBV30
CDR3aa: AWSASFRYEQY

abundance: .
j_gene: TRBJ2-2
v_gene: TRBV4-2
CDR3aa: ASSFLRGGELF

abundance: .
j_gene: TRBJ2-5
v_gene: TRBV9
CDR3aa: ASAWAPDTNQETQY

abundance: .
j_gene: TRBJ2-5
v_gene: TRBV7-3
CDR3aa: ASSFGRRETQY

abundance: .
j_gene: TRBJ2-7
v_gene: TRBV5-1
CDR3aa: ASAPERVGEQY

abundance: .
j_gene: TRBJ2-7
v_gene: TRBV18
CDR3aa: ASSHMEVAYEQY

abundance: few
j_gene: TRBJ2-7
v_gene: TRBV30
CDR3aa: AWDGAHYEQY

abundance: .
j_gene: TRBJ2-7
v_gene: TRBV9
CDR3aa: ASSVDPGTYEQY

abundance: .
j_gene: TRBJ1-2
v_gene: TRBV6-1
CDR3aa: ASSDGGPAYGYT

abundance: .
j_gene: TRBJ1-2
v_gene: TRBV7-8
CDR3aa: ASSLVSAQISNYGYT

abundance: .
j_gene: TRBJ1-4
v_gene: TRBV5-8
CDR3aa: ASSFRTGSILSTNEKLF

abundance: .
j_gene: TRBJ1-5
v_gene: TRBV18
CDR3aa: ASSLGQADNQPQH

abundance: .
j_gene: TRBJ2-7
v_gene: TRBV4-2
CDR3aa: ASTLGEGAYEQY